This T cell receptor beta chain was captured in a study of blood T cell repertoires in COVID-19. Study context: Acute and convalescent COVID-19 samples came from the United States, Italy and Spain. PBMCs, B-cell-depleted T cells, or T cells were the source of the cDNA or gDNA that made up the material.

The germline CDR1 and CDR2 sequences are SGDLS and YYNGEE. This CDR3 has 18 residues. V was clipped by 1 base and J by 0 bases, with 17 bases between them. Methods used by the authors: Estimated nucleated cell counts came from reference gene primer amplification. Clones were sequenced by immunoSEQ multiplex PCR, and TCRdb holds only the in-frame ones, with some missing. The DNA gave D and trimming, while V, J and clone size come from that table. This table has about 140,000 clones, 65% to 90% appearing once. Sample: peripheral blood. This receptor was obtained from a man between 50 and 59 years old with acute or convalescent COVID-19. The genes are TRBV9 and TRBJ2-1, with D perhaps TRBD2 (7 bases). CDR3 in DNA: TGTGCCAGCAGCGTACTCGGTGGCGGGGGCCTCTCCTACAATGAGCAGTTCTTC. This sequence encodes CASSVLGGGGLSYNEQFF.